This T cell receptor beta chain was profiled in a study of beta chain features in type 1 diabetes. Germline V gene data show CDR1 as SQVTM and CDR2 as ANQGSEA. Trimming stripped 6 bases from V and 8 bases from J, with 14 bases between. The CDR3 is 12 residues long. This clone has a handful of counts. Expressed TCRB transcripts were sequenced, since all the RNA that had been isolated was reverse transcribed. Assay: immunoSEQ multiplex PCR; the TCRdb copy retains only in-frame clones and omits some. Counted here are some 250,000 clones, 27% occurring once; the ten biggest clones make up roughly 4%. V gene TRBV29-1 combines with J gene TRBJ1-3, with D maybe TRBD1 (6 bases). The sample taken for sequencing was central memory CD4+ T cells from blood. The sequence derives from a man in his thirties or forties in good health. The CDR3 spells CSVPGHRDTIYF. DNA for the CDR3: TGCAGCGTCCCGGGACATAGGGACACCATATATTTT. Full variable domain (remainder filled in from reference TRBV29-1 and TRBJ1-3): SAVISQKPSRDICQRGTSLTIQCQVDSQVTMMFWYRQQPGQSLTLIATANQGSEATYESGFVIDKFPISRPNLTFSTLTVSNMSPEDSSIYLCSVPGHRDTIYFGEGSWLTVV.